The present T cell receptor (beta chain) was sequenced within a study of naive and memory T cell subsets (TCRdb year 2017). Some background on the complete study: An open-source, UMI-based TCR alpha and beta sequencing pipeline was applied to sorted naive and memory peripheral blood T cell subsets. The functional CMV T cell responses agreed completely with IgG serology results. RNA was DNase-treated and reverse transcribed with TCR constant-region primers, mostly using SuperScript III. Study-wide findings and limitations: Gini index rose and Shannon and inverse Simpson diversity fell from naive through CM, EM and EMRA in both CD4 and CD8 cells. RNA-based TCR counts may be affected by expression changes linked to T cell activation and differentiation. A few larger clonotypes were present in naive repertoires, especially CD8 naive repertoires, and these clonotypes were possibly memory cells re-expressing CD45RA. Single alpha or beta chain sequences, rather than paired alpha/beta receptors, were used to define clonotypes. The repertoire findings for the naive and memory subsets could not be validated, as no ground truth was available. After error correction, only a single occurrence was seen for over 95% of naive TCR sequences, so much steeper abundance distributions were produced than in memory subsets. TCR abundance followed a power law whose exponent differed between naive and memory subsets but was consistent across the three individuals.

Library construction relied on UMI-ligation and nested PCR. To cover both TRBC1 and TRBC2, the beta constant-region primer consisted of an equimolar mix of two oligonucleotides. Four rounds of PCR were used to amplify ligated cDNA, with nested alpha and beta constant-region primers being used together with the SP2 primer. A single-stranded oligonucleotide bearing the SP2 primer plus a 12-nucleotide UMI was ligated onto the 3' end of the cDNA by T4 RNA ligase 1. The ligation reaction was kept at 16 degrees C for about 19-25 hours. PCR2 was typically performed as a SYBR Green qPCR and was stopped at a predetermined threshold so that over-amplification was prevented. Every purification after the first one was done using Agencourt AMPure XP magnetic beads. Libraries were quantified by Qubit and checked on a TapeStation, where a main peak was expected near 650 bp. Pooled libraries were sequenced on an Illumina MiSeq with v2 2x251 paired-end kits, typically giving roughly 0.95-2.3 million reads per sample. Each sample was pooled at about 4.3 nM, and roughly 4.5-7% PhiX was included to help cluster recognition. From the authors' description of their analysis: FASTQ reads processed by Demultiplexor were assigned V and J genes by Decombinator through tag matching that tolerated a single base-pair mismatch. By using UMIs, Collapsinator corrected both sequencing errors and the frequency errors caused by PCR heterogeneity. CDR3Translator translated TCRs and extracted CDR3s from the conserved cysteine to the FGXG phenylalanine, flagging non-productive sequences. Gini, Shannon entropy and inverse Simpson indices were calculated on repertoires that had been subsampled to equal numbers of UMI-defined TCRs. Within the linear range, a power law was fitted to clonotype abundance distributions using maximum likelihood. On one naive CD8 sample, the pipeline and MIGEC gave similar UMI counts, unique TCR numbers and clonal distributions. In one analysis, naive TCRs that were also found in any memory subset of the same donor were excluded from the naive repertoire. Repertoires were searched for 7,322 CMV-associated CDR3 sequences compiled from VDJdb and a published dataset. TCRdb cleaned the public reads at Q25 with fastp, built clones with MiXCR and kept in-frame beta chains. CDR3 protein sequences are deduplicated, and each keeps its most common genes and DNA. The V and J calls shown here were made by TCRdb, not taken from the authors' results. The sample table lists 98,000 or so distinct CDR3 sequences, roughly 15% of them with a count of one. Of the sample, 2.8% falls within the top ten clones.

The CDR3 runs 14 residues from the cysteine to the phenylalanine. Only CDR3 DNA is held: 42 bases, read in frame from base 1. CDR1 and CDR2, looked up from the germline V gene (reference sequence), are SEHNR and FQNEAQ. The trim is 5 bases for V and 5 bases for J, with a gap of 16 bases between the germline ends. This clonotype has a count of ten or more. This receptor's antigen is unknown. Per-base qualities were not stored, and no clone one base away is much larger. TCR alpha and beta chain libraries were amplified separately from the second PCR step onward. CMV status of each donor was established by measuring IFNgamma production from CD4+ T cells after fresh PBMCs were stimulated overnight with CMV viral lysate. Miltenyi beads were used first to positively select CD4 T cells, and CD8 T cells were then positively selected from the CD4-negative fraction. Cells were stained for CD3, CD4, CD8, CD45RA, CD27 and a live/dead dye and were sorted on a BD Aria II into four subsets based on CD45RA and CD27. Three healthy volunteers provided blood, and each donor's sample was split into CD4 and CD8 T cells and then further divided into four differentiation subsets. Around 110 ml of peripheral blood was taken from each donor, and PBMC were separated by density-gradient centrifugation on Ficoll-Paque PLUS. Sorted cells were lysed in RLT buffer, after which RNA was extracted using a Qiagen RNeasy kit and stored at -80 degrees C.

The sample comprised naive CD8+ T cells from blood. The sample's cell subset or site, from its label and the paper: naive T cells, CD45RA high CD27+. This sequence was found in a human donor in good health. This receptor chain uses TRBV7-9 and TRBJ2-7; no confident D gene assignment can be made. The CDR3 is CASSPGGRGDEQYF. The nucleotide sequence is TGTGCCAGCAGCCCCGGCGGACGAGGTGACGAGCAGTACTTC. Reference TRBV7-9 and TRBJ2-7 genes cover what lies past the CDR3, so the full variable domain is DTGVSQNPRHKITKRGQNVTFRCDPISEHNRLYWYRQTLGQGPEFLTYFQNEAQLEKSRLLSDRFSAERPKGSFSTLEIQRTEQGDSAMYLCASSPGGRGDEQYFGPGTRLTVT.